The 8 T cell receptor beta chains in this list originate from one sample, sequenced in a study of technical replicates of blood from a handful of donors. The assay was immunoSEQ multiplex PCR, and TCRdb's table has in-frame clones only and misses some. Of some 89,000 clones in the sample, about 95% are singletons; the top ten hold around 0.31%. The sequenced sample was T cells isolated from PBMCs. These receptors were taken from a human donor in good health.

The rearrangement links TRBV12-5 to TRBJ2-3; 8 bases align to TRBD2. This CDR3 has 16 amino acids. V lost 6 bases to trimming and J lost 6 bases; unmatched junction nucleotides: 14. The germline gives CDR1 LGHNT, CDR2 FRNRAP. CDR3 loop: CASGTRAGDTVDTQYF. The CDR3 coding sequence is TGTGCTAGTGGCACAAGAGCGGGAGATACGGTCGATACGCAGTATTTT.

The chain carries TRBV5-4 and TRBJ2-7; the D gene is possibly TRBD2 (6 bases). Germline CDR1 is SGHNT and CDR2 is YYREEE (reference sequence). V was trimmed by 0 bases and J by 3 bases, leaving 10 bases between them. There are 14 residues in the CDR3. The DNA for the CDR3 is TGTGCCAGCAGCTTGGGACTAGGGAACTACGAGCAGTACTTC. Its translation is CASSLGLGNYEQYF. The whole variable domain, filled in from reference TRBV5-4 and TRBJ2-7, reads ETGVTQSPTHLIKTRGQQVTLRCSSQSGHNTVSWYQQALGQGPQFIFQYYREEENGRGNFPPRFSGLQFPNYSSELNVNALELDDSALYLCASSLGLGNYEQYFGPGTRLTVT.

The gene calls are TRBV19 and TRBJ2-5; tentatively, D is TRBD1 (6 bases). The V and J ends lost 6 bases and 5 bases respectively, with 19 bases between them. Germline V gene lookup returns CDR1 LNHDA and CDR2 SQIVND (reference sequence). CDR3 length: 15 residues. The CDR3 loop is CASRRTDYPGETQYF. CDR3 sequence (DNA): TGTGCCAGTAGGAGGACAGACTATCCCGGGGAGACCCAGTACTTC.

The V and J genes are TRBV27 and TRBJ2-7; weak D call: TRBD2 (5 bases). Germline V gives CDR1 MNHEY, CDR2 SMNVEV (reference sequence). This CDR3 spans 14 amino acids. V was clipped by 5 bases and J by 1 base, with 12 bases between them. CDR3 DNA sequence: TGTGCCAGCAGTCCTAGGACTGCTTCCTACGAGCAGTACTTC. Translation gives CASSPRTASYEQYF.

This chain joins TRBV7-9 and TRBJ2-7; perhaps TRBD2 as D (5 bases). The V gene's germline CDR1 is SEHNR and CDR2 FQNEAQ (reference sequence). This CDR3 is built from 16 residues. V was cut by 3 bases and J by 2 bases, with 17 bases left in between. The CDR3 reads CASSFPPPGRAYEQYF. CDR3 in DNA: TGTGCCAGCAGCTTTCCCCCCCCTGGGAGAGCCTACGAGCAGTACTTC.

On this clone itself: One end of the junction varies from germline; a read error may be responsible. This rearrangement joins TRBV2 to TRBJ2-7; D not certain. The CDR3 covers 16 residues. Germline assignment: CDR1 SNHLY and CDR2 FYNNEI. CDR3 protein: CASSEDSTRGMDEQYF. The CDR3 region has the DNA TGTGCCAGCAGCGAAGACTCAACGAGAGGTATGGACGAGCAGTACTTC.

The chain couples TRBV30 to TRBJ1-1; a weak D match, TRBD1 (5 bases). Germline lookup yields CDR1 GTSNPN and CDR2 SVGIG (reference sequence). The CDR3 has 15 residues. V lost 3 bases to trimming and J lost 5 bases, with 19 bases between them. The CDR3 DNA reads TGTGCCTGGAGCCCAGCCCAGGGAATTATAACTGAAGCTTTCTTT. This translates into CAWSPAQGIITEAFF.

This chain uses TRBV29-1 with TRBJ1-1, with 8 positions matching TRBD1. CDR3 length: 13 amino acids. After removal of 5 bases from V and 5 bases from J, the junction contained 7 bases not matched to a gene. Germline V gene lookup returns CDR1 SQVTM and CDR2 ANQGSEA. The CDR3 DNA reads TGCAGCGTTTTACAGGGGGGAGGGACTGAAGCTTTCTTT. It codes for CSVLQGGGTEAFF.